This is a list of T cell receptor beta chains from one sample in a study of blood T cells in healthy people across ages. TCRdb independently ran MiXCR on the 5' RACE reads; one entry per CDR3 protein. Of 780,000 or so distinct CDR3 sequences listed, approximately 53% were seen once; the top ten hold more than 25%. Source material: blood. These receptors were obtained from a man aged 35-49 years in good health. CDR3s include the opening cysteine and the closing phenylalanine or tryptophan. Each record gives: J gene, D gene, clone size, V gene, CDR3 protein, CDR3 DNA. D genes are given only for firm matches. The size entry is marked missing in some rows and otherwise reads once, few, many or a size class.

J gene: TRBJ2-3
D gene: TRBD2
clone size: .
V gene: TRBV6-1
CDR3 protein: CASSEVGTRGEYF
CDR3 DNA: TGTGCCAGCAGTGAAGTAGGGACCCGGGGGGAGTATTTT

J gene: TRBJ2-7
D gene: .
clone size: many
V gene: TRBV7-9
CDR3 protein: CASSSPPRIYEQYF
CDR3 DNA: TGTGCCAGCAGCTCCCCCCCTAGGATCTACGAGCAGTACTTC

J gene: TRBJ2-5
D gene: .
clone size: few
V gene: TRBV25-1
CDR3 protein: CASSEFSPRGGDETQYF
CDR3 DNA: TGTGCCAGCAGTGAATTTAGCCCCAGGGGCGGCGATGAGACCCAGTACTTC

J gene: TRBJ2-7
D gene: TRBD1
clone size: .
V gene: TRBV11-3
CDR3 protein: CVSSPTGGYNEQYF
CDR3 DNA: TGTGTCAGCAGCCCTACAGGGGGCTACAATGAGCAGTACTTC

J gene: TRBJ1-5
D gene: .
clone size: .
V gene: TRBV6-2/TRBV6-3
CDR3 protein: CASSPRGVPDQPQHF
CDR3 DNA: TGTGCCAGCAGCCCCCGCGGGGTCCCCGATCAGCCCCAGCATTTT

J gene: TRBJ1-6
D gene: TRBD1
clone size: .
V gene: TRBV28
CDR3 protein: CASSSDPGGSSYNSPLHF
CDR3 DNA: TGTGCCAGCAGTTCCGATCCAGGGGGTAGCTCCTATAATTCACCCCTCCACTTT

J gene: TRBJ2-1
D gene: TRBD2
clone size: .
V gene: TRBV4-2
CDR3 protein: CASSTRVAGGYNEQFF
CDR3 DNA: TGTGCCAGCAGCACCCGGGTAGCGGGAGGGTACAATGAGCAGTTCTTC

J gene: TRBJ1-2
D gene: .
clone size: .
V gene: TRBV29-1
CDR3 protein: CGSEGGADYGYTF
CDR3 DNA: TGCGGCAGTGAGGGGGGCGCCGACTATGGCTACACCTTC

J gene: TRBJ2-1
D gene: .
clone size: .
V gene: TRBV7-2
CDR3 protein: CASSTLAVALYNEQFF
CDR3 DNA: TGTGCCAGCAGCACCTTAGCGGTAGCCTTATACAATGAGCAGTTCTTC

J gene: TRBJ2-7
D gene: TRBD2
clone size: few
V gene: TRBV12-5
CDR3 protein: CASGPLGLAGGMGHEQYF
CDR3 DNA: TGTGCTAGTGGTCCCCTCGGACTAGCGGGAGGAATGGGCCACGAGCAGTACTTC

J gene: TRBJ1-2
D gene: TRBD1
clone size: .
V gene: TRBV25-1
CDR3 protein: CASTSGTGGYTF
CDR3 DNA: TGTGCCAGCACCTCCGGGACAGGGGGTTACACCTTC

J gene: TRBJ2-6
D gene: .
clone size: many
V gene: TRBV5-1
CDR3 protein: CASSVQDLGNVLTF
CDR3 DNA: TGCGCCAGCAGCGTACAAGATTTAGGCAACGTCCTGACTTTC

J gene: TRBJ1-6
D gene: .
clone size: few
V gene: TRBV10-3
CDR3 protein: CAISDGYNSPLHF
CDR3 DNA: TGTGCCATCAGTGACGGGTATAATTCACCCCTCCACTTT

J gene: TRBJ2-6
D gene: TRBD1
clone size: .
V gene: TRBV7-3
CDR3 protein: CASSPLIGQAPNSGANVLTF
CDR3 DNA: TGTGCCAGCAGCCCCCTTATCGGACAGGCGCCTAACTCTGGGGCCAACGTCCTGACTTTC

J gene: TRBJ1-1
D gene: .
clone size: .
V gene: TRBV5-6
CDR3 protein: CASSVGGFTEAFF
CDR3 DNA: TGTGCCAGCAGCGTTGGGGGCTTCACTGAAGCTTTCTTT

J gene: TRBJ2-2
D gene: .
clone size: once
V gene: TRBV12-3/TRBV12-4
CDR3 protein: CASRRDSTGELFF
CDR3 DNA: TGTGCCAGCAGGCGGGACAGCACCGGGGAGCTGTTTTTT

J gene: TRBJ1-2
D gene: .
clone size: few
V gene: TRBV3-1
CDR3 protein: CASSHNPPPTGRYGYTF
CDR3 DNA: TGTGCCAGCAGCCACAACCCACCTCCCACAGGGCGCTATGGCTACACCTTC

J gene: TRBJ2-3
D gene: TRBD2
clone size: .
V gene: TRBV10-3
CDR3 protein: CATETSGGANTDTQYF
CDR3 DNA: TGTGCCACAGAGACTAGCGGGGGGGCGAACACAGATACGCAGTATTTT